One sample yielded the 29 T cell receptor beta chains listed below, sequenced in a study of T cell repertoires in cytomegalovirus infection. TCRdb re-called the reads with MiXCR, one entry per CDR3 protein. The profile covers around 900,000 distinct CDR3 sequences, with about a third appearing a single time and over 12% taken by the ten largest. These receptors lack a known antigen. Sequencing was performed on cultured CD8+ T cells from PBMCs, taken from culture after CMV antigen stimulation. Receptor source: a human donor in good health (CMV status not recorded). Some clones in this sample may be carry-over from other donors' samples.

V usage is TRBV10-3 and J usage is TRBJ2-5; D is tentatively TRBD1 or TRBD2 (5 bases each). V was pared by 4 bases and J by 5 bases, with 20 bases between. Germline CDR1 reads ENHRY; CDR2 reads SYGVKD. CDR3 length: 16 amino acids. The CDR3 spells CAISVYHGGYGETQYF. In DNA, the CDR3 is TGTGCCATCAGTGTATATCATGGGGGATATGGGGAGACCCAGTACTTC.

This clonotype was seen a few times. The CDR3 loop reads CSATAGGQRTGLYEQYF. CDR3 bases: TGCAGTGCTACGGCCGGGGGCCAGCGAACAGGCCTCTACGAGCAGTACTTC. V and J are TRBV20-1 and TRBJ2-7; tentatively, D is TRBD1 or TRBD2 (6 bases each). The germline gives CDR1 DFQATT, CDR2 SNEGSKA (reference sequence). The CDR3 loop spans 17 amino acids. V gave up 4 bases and J gave up 3 bases, with 25 bases separating them.

The CDR3 nucleotides are TGTGCCAGCACCCGAAGAGGAGGGAGCTTCTCAGATACGCAGTATTTT. It yields the protein CASTRRGGSFSDTQYF. The rearrangement joins TRBV27 to TRBJ2-3; perhaps TRBD2 as D (6 bases). CDR3 length: 16 amino acids. In germline, CDR1 is MNHEY, CDR2 SMNVEV (reference sequence). Trimming stripped 7 bases from V and 4 bases from J, with 21 bases between.

This chain joins TRBV7-6 and TRBJ2-2, with 10 positions matching TRBD1. Germline V gives CDR1 SGHVS, CDR2 FNYEAQ. The CDR3 has 17 amino acids. After removal of 1 base from V and 7 bases from J, the junction contained 9 bases not matched to a gene. DNA for the CDR3: TGTGCCAGCAGCTTAGAGACCAGGACAGGGGGTTTCGGGGAGCTGTTTTTT. This sequence encodes CASSLETRTGGFGELFF.

As concerns this clonotype: This sequence may be a read error, since a much larger clone differs from it by one base. This chain connects TRBV19 to TRBJ1-1; no clear D gene. There are 12 residues in the CDR3. Germline assignment: CDR1 LNHDA and CDR2 SQIVND (reference sequence). The V gene lost 3 bases and the J gene lost 1 base, with 3 bases spanning the gap. CDR3 protein: CASSIENTEAFF. The CDR3, as DNA: TGTGCCAGTAGTATTGAGAACACTGAAGCTTTCTTT. The complete variable domain, with remaining parts taken from reference TRBV19 and TRBJ1-1, reads DGGITQSPKYLFRKEGQNVTLSCEQNLNHDAMYWYRQDPGQGLRLIYYSQIVNDFQKGDIAEGYSVSREKKESFPLTVTSAQKNPTAFYLCASSIENTEAFFGQGTRLTVV.

The chain combines TRBV11-2 with TRBJ1-6, with 9 bases fitting TRBD1. V lost 5 bases, J lost 3 bases, and 5 bases stayed unmatched. The CDR3 extends over 16 amino acids. Germline CDR1 SGHAT, CDR2 FQNNGV. The CDR3 sequence is CASSPDRGFYNSPLHF. The CDR3, as DNA: TGTGCCAGCAGCCCAGACAGGGGGTTCTATAATTCACCCCTCCACTTT.

The chain uses TRBV5-6 and TRBJ2-6; 10 bases fit TRBD1. This CDR3 has 17 residues. The germline V gene encodes CDR1 SGHDT and CDR2 YYEEEE. Germline trimming cut 4 bases from V and 5 bases from J; bases unmatched to any gene: 9. For the CDR3, the DNA is TGTGCCAGCAGCCGCGGGACAGGGGCATCGCGGGCCAACGTCCTGACTTTC. It encodes CASSRGTGASRANVLTF.

This rearrangement joins TRBV25-1 to TRBJ1-5; no clear D. Trimming took off 4 bases at V and 6 bases at J, with 10 bases between the two ends. CDR1 MGHDK and CDR2 SYGVNS come from the germline V gene. This CDR3 is 13 amino acids long. The CDR3 here is CASSGGGSQPQHF. The DNA of the CDR3 is TGTGCCAGCAGTGGGGGAGGGTCTCAGCCCCAGCATTTT.

The chain has TRBV4-3 and TRBJ2-1; no firm D call. The CDR3 consists of 15 residues. Germline CDR1 is LGHNA and CDR2 is YSLEER. V lost 0 bases, J lost 8 bases, and 14 bases lay in between. In nucleotides, the CDR3 is TGCGCCAGCAGCCAAGATCGGGCTCATGGGGATGAGCAGTTCTTC. This translates into CASSQDRAHGDEQFF.

The CDR3 region is CSARGSAVSGGVSYEQYF. The CDR3 coding sequence is TGCAGTGCTAGAGGTTCCGCAGTTAGCGGGGGGGTCTCCTACGAGCAGTACTTC. The genes are TRBV20-1 and TRBJ2-7, with TRBD2 matching over 11 bases. There are 18 residues in the CDR3. V shed 1 base, J shed 0 bases, and the junction held 11 bases outside the gene matches. CDR1 and CDR2 (germline): DFQATT, SNEGSKA (reference sequence).

In regard to this clonotype: One end of the junction fails to match germline, which may point to a read error. This chain links TRBV7-7 with TRBJ2-1, with 13 bases fitting TRBD2. CDR3 length: 15 amino acids. The germline V gene encodes CDR1 SSHAT and CDR2 FNYEAQ (reference sequence). The DNA of the CDR3 is TGTGCTAGCAGCAAGACTAGCGGGGGGTTTGATGAGCAGTTCTTC. Translation: CASSKTSGGFDEQFF.

This clonotype came up a few times. This chain uses TRBV5-1 with TRBJ1-2, with 7 positions matching TRBD1. The length of the CDR3 is 13 residues. J lost 6 bases, V lost 1 base, and 3 bases had no gene match. The germline V gene has CDR1 SGHRS and CDR2 YFSETQ. The CDR3 bases are TGCGCCAGCAGCTTGTCAACAGGGGATGGCTACACCTTC. Its translation: CASSLSTGDGYTF.

In this sample, this clonotype turned up a few times. J is TRBJ2-1 and V is TRBV6-1, with 8 nucleotides matching TRBD2. There are 15 residues in the CDR3. CDR1 MNHNS and CDR2 SASEGT come from the germline V gene. V gave up 4 bases and J gave up 3 bases; unmatched junction bases: 5. The CDR3 spells CASSVFGGDYNEQFF. CDR3 in DNA: TGTGCCAGCAGTGTTTTCGGGGGGGACTACAATGAGCAGTTCTTC.

The V and J genes are TRBV5-1 and TRBJ2-3; D uncertain. Per germline, CDR1 SGHRS and CDR2 YFSETQ. Between the trimmed V and J ends, which lost 0 bases and 2 bases, there was a span of 13 bases. CDR3 length equals 16 residues. In DNA form, the CDR3 reads TGCGCCAGCAGCTTGGCCAGCTCCAGGTCCACAGATACGCAGTATTTT. Protein sequence: CASSLASSRSTDTQYF.

The chain joins TRBV23-1 to TRBJ2-7; possible D gene TRBD2, 7 bases. TRBV23-1 is assigned to the ORF class and has an uncertain function. Trimming stripped 4 bases from V and 0 bases from J, with 16 bases between. The CDR3 length is 16 residues. CDR3 nucleotide sequence: TGCGCCAGCAGTCCGCCGGGGGGCGTACCCTCCTACGAGCAGTACGTC. Protein sequence: CASSPPGGVPSYEQYV.

The table lists this clonotype with many counts. The chain recombines TRBV7-8 with TRBJ1-5; a possible D gene is TRBD1 (6 bases). Germline V gene sequence: CDR1 SGHVS, CDR2 FQNEAQ. Trimming stripped 5 bases from V and 0 bases from J, with 14 bases between. The CDR3 is 16 amino acids. In nucleotides, the CDR3 is TGTGCCAGCAGCCACGGACAGCAATATAGCAATCAGCCCCAGCATTTT. This codes for CASSHGQQYSNQPQHF.

Remarks on this clonotype: A read error is possible here, since a much larger clone lies one base away. This is likely a read error, given that the CDR3 carries no conserved phenylalanine or tryptophan at its end. The J gene is TRBJ2-2, the V gene TRBV7-2; 7 bases are a match to TRBD1. The CDR3 is made up of 16 amino acids. The germline gives CDR1 SGHTA, CDR2 FQGNSA. V dropped 4 bases and J dropped 3; count of bases not matched to a gene: 8. In DNA, the CDR3 is TGTGCCAGCAGCTCCCGGGACAGACTTTACACCGGGGAGCTGTTTGTT. Its protein product is CASSSRDRLYTGELFV.

V is TRBV6-2 or TRBV6-3 and J is TRBJ1-5, with D possibly TRBD1 on 6 matching bases. CDR1 MNHEY and CDR2 SVGEGT come from the germline V gene. V was clipped by 6 bases and J by 7 bases, with 10 bases between them. CDR3 length: 12 amino acids. The CDR3 DNA reads as TGTGCCAGCAGAAGGGGGGAACAGCCCCAGCATTTT. Amino acids: CASRRGEQPQHF.

The chain is built from TRBV7-4 and TRBJ1-3; D is perhaps TRBD1 (5 bases). Germline CDR1 SGHVT, CDR2 SQSDAQ. The CDR3 loop spans 15 amino acids. V lost 5 bases, J lost 4 bases, and 15 bases lay in between. CDR3 nucleotides: TGTGCCAGCAGCCAAGGGACTGCTTCGGGAAACACCATATATTTT. Amino acid sequence: CASSQGTASGNTIYF.

This clonotype has a handful of counts. The rearrangement uses TRBV6-5 and TRBJ2-3; the D gene is possibly TRBD1 (5 bases). CDR1 is MNHEY and CDR2 is SVGAGI in the germline V gene. The CDR3 is made up of 15 amino acids. V gave up 2 bases and J gave up 5 bases, with 14 bases separating them. CDR3 loop: CASSYGSTEVDTQYF. The CDR3 coding sequence is TGTGCCAGCAGTTACGGGTCGACAGAGGTAGATACGCAGTATTTT.

This clonotype came up a few times. This chain links TRBV10-3 with TRBJ2-1; D unresolved. CDR1 is ENHRY and CDR2 is SYGVKD in the germline V gene. The CDR3 runs 11 residues. V was pared by 0 bases and J by 15 bases, with 9 bases between. CDR3 in DNA: TGTGCCATCAGTGAGTCTTCCATCTGGTTCTTC. Protein: CAISESSIWFF.

V is TRBV12-3 or TRBV12-4 and J is TRBJ1-2; maybe TRBD1 (6 bases). Trimming removed 10 bases at V and 4 bases at J, with 13 bases between. The CDR3 is 12 residues long. CDR3 sequence reads: CAITGTTYGYTF. The DNA for the CDR3 is TGTGCCATCACTGGGACAACCTATGGCTACACCTTC.

The sample holds a few counts of this clonotype. The chain employs TRBV28 and TRBJ2-1, with 9 bases aligning to TRBD1. Germline V gene sequence: CDR1 MDHEN, CDR2 SYDVKM. Unmatched junction bases numbered 7, after V lost 5 bases and J lost 2 bases. The CDR3 consists of 16 residues. CDR3 sequence: CASSRTTGGAYNEQFF. DNA for the CDR3: TGTGCCAGCAGTAGAACGACAGGGGGAGCCTACAATGAGCAGTTCTTC.

A few counts support this clonotype. The rearrangement uses TRBV12-5 and TRBJ1-6; D not resolved. Germline CDR1 LGHNT, CDR2 FRNRAP. V was shortened by 7 bases and J by 7 bases, with 14 bases between the two germline ends. The CDR3 runs to 14 residues. In DNA form, the CDR3 reads TGTGCTAGTGCCAGGACTGATTTCAATTCACCCCTCCACTTT. It yields the protein CASARTDFNSPLHF.

This rearrangement joins TRBV7-9 to TRBJ2-1; 9 positions agree with TRBD1. Germline assignment: CDR1 SEHNR and CDR2 FQNEAQ (reference sequence). CDR3 length: 15 residues. V shed 0 bases, J shed 5 bases, and the junction held 2 bases outside the gene matches. CDR3 protein: CASSLAGQGDNEQFF. As DNA, the CDR3 is TGTGCCAGCAGCTTAGCGGGACAGGGAGACAATGAGCAGTTCTTC.

The gene calls are TRBV9 and TRBJ1-2, with D perhaps matching TRBD1 (5 bases). This CDR3 contains 14 residues. Trimming took off 5 bases at V and 7 bases at J, with 18 bases between the two ends. Germline CDR1 reads SGDLS; CDR2 reads YYNGEE. Here the CDR3 reads CASRALRDPVGYTF. As DNA, the CDR3 is TGTGCCAGCAGAGCCCTTCGGGACCCCGTTGGCTACACCTTC.

The sample holds a few counts of this clonotype. The chain combines TRBV2 with TRBJ2-1; D possibly uses TRBD1 or TRBD2 (5 bases each). V gave up 7 bases and J gave up 4 bases, with 17 bases separating them. Germline-derived CDR1 and CDR2 are SNHLY and FYNNEI. This CDR3 contains 15 residues. DNA of the CDR3: TGTGCCAGCAAGGTCGGGGCCCTACCTTACAATGAGCAGTTCTTC. Protein sequence: CASKVGALPYNEQFF.

This clonotype was observed at least ten times. The chain combines TRBV7-6 with TRBJ2-2; either TRBD1 or TRBD2 may supply D (6 bases each). Trimming removed 3 bases from V and 4 bases from J, with 12 bases in between. Germline values: CDR1 SGHVS, CDR2 FNYEAQ. The CDR3 is 15 amino acids. Here the CDR3 reads CASSLPGAGTGELFF. CDR3 DNA sequence: TGTGCCAGCAGCTTGCCGGGGGCCGGCACCGGGGAGCTGTTTTTT. The full variable domain, rest sourced from reference TRBV7-6 and TRBJ2-2, is GAGVSQSPRYKVTKRGQDVALRCDPISGHVSLYWYRQALGQGPEFLTYFNYEAQQDKSGLPNDRFSAERPEGSISTLTIQRTEQRDSAMYRCASSLPGAGTGELFFGEGSRLTVL.

The chain links TRBV2 to TRBJ2-7, with 8 bases aligning to TRBD1. This CDR3 comprises 15 residues. Germline CDR1 reads SNHLY; CDR2 reads FYNNEI. Losses at the gene ends were 4 bases for V and 4 bases for J; bases not matched to a gene: 9. CDR3 in amino acids: CASSVIGQGAYEQYF. DNA for the CDR3: TGTGCCAGCAGTGTGATCGGGCAGGGGGCATACGAGCAGTACTTC.